The present T cell receptor beta chain was sequenced within a study of tumor and adjacent non-tumor tissue in lung cancer. TCRbeta libraries were built with three rounds of nested PCR, modified from ARM-PCR. TCRdb passed the multiplex PCR reads through MiXCR, listing each CDR3 protein once. The data contain 120,000 to 150,000 distinct CDR3 sequences, about 71% of them singletons. Per germline, CDR1 MNHNS and CDR2 SASEGT. V was clipped by 6 bases and J by 15 bases, with 28 bases between them. The length of the CDR3 is 15 residues. Study-level points and caveats: Normal lung showed higher cumulative top 100 clone frequency than tumor.

A note on this clonotype: The target antigen is unknown.

No cell sorting was done before RNA was extracted from the tissue. Donors were chemotherapy-naive, newly diagnosed lung cancer surgical patients in China, August–late 2014. Material for sequencing was lung tumor tissue. The TCR comes from a man between 60 and 75 years old with small cell lung cancer. The chain links TRBV6-1 to TRBJ2-3, with D possibly being TRBD2 (7 bases). CDR3 in amino acids: CASSEGGYRTDKQYF. CDR3 nucleotide sequence: TGTGCCAGCAGCGAGGGGGGGTATAGGACAGATAAGCAATATTTT.